This T cell receptor beta chain was sequenced during a study of cytomegalovirus exposure and HLA in healthy donors. Study-level findings and limits: TCR beta chain V- and J-gene trimming was linked, in a later analysis, to a missense variant in DCLRE1C.

From germline, CDR1 is WNHNN and CDR2 SYGVQD (reference sequence). V lost 6 bases and J lost 4; bases outside the gene matches: 2. This CDR3 spans 13 amino acids. With regard to this clone: No antigen is known for it.

PCR involved 60 Vbeta and 13 Jbeta primers. Produced via immunoSEQ multiplex PCR; TCRdb's table is partial and in-frame only. This sample has approximately 160,000 clones, with around three fifths found just once. V and J are TRBV10-1 and TRBJ2-2; 7 bases fit TRBD1. The source material was PBMCs. This clonotype was sampled from a woman aged 30 to 39 in good health and CMV-seropositive. In DNA form, the CDR3 reads TGCGCCAGCAGACAGGGGTCCACCGGGGAGCTGTTTTTT. Translating gives CASRQGSTGELFF.